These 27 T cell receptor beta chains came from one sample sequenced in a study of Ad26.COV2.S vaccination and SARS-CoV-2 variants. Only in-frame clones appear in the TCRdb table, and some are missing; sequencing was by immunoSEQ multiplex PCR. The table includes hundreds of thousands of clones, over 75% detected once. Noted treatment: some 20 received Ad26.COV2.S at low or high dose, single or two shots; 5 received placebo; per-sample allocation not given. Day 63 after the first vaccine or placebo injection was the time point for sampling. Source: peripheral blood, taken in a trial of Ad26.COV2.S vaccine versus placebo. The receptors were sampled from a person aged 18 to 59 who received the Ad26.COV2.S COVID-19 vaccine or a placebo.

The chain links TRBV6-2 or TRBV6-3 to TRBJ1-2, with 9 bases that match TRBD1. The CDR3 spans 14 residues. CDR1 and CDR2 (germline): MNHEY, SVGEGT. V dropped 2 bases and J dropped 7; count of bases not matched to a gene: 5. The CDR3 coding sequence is TGTGCCAGCAGTTACCTCGGACAGGGGATTGGCTACACCTTC. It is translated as CASSYLGQGIGYTF.

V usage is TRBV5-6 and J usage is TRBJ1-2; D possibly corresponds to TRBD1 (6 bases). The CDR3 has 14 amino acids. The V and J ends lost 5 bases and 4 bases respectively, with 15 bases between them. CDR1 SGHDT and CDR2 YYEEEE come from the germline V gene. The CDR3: CASRPTGPTYGYTF. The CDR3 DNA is TGTGCCAGCAGACCGACAGGTCCCACCTATGGCTACACCTTC.

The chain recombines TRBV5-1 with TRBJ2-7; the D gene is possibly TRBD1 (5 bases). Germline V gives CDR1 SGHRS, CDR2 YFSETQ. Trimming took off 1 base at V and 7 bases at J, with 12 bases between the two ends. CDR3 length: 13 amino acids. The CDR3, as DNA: TGCGCCAGCAGCTTGTCCCAGGGCTGGGAGCAGTACTTC. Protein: CASSLSQGWEQYF. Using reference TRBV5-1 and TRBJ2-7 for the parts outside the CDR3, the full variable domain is KAGVTQTPRYLIKTRGQQVTLSCSPISGHRSVSWYQQTPGQGLQFLFEYFSETQRNKGNFPGRFSGRQFSNSRSEMNVSTLELGDSALYLCASSLSQGWEQYFGPGTRLTVT.

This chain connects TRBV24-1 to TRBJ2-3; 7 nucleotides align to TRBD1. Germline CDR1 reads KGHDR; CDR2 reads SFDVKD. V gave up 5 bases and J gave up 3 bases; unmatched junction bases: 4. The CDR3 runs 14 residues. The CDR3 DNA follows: TGTGCCACCAGTGCGTCAGGGGGTACAGATACGCAGTATTTT. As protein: CATSASGGTDTQYF.

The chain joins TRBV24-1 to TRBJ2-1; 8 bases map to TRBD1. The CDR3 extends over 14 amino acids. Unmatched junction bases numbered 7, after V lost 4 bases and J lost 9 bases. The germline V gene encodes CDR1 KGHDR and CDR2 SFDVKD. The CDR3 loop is CATSEAGTGREQFF. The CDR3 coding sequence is TGTGCCACCAGTGAGGCAGGGACAGGCCGTGAGCAGTTCTTC.

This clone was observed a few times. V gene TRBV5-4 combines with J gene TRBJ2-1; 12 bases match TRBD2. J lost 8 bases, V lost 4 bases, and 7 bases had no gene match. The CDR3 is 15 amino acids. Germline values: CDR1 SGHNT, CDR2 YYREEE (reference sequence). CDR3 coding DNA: TGTGCCAGCAGCCGGACTAGCGGGACATTCGATGAGCAGTTCTTC. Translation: CASSRTSGTFDEQFF.

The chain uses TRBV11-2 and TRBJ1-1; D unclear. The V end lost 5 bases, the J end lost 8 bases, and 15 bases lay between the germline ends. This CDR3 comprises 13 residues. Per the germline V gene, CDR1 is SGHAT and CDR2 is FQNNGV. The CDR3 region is CASSLGAGIEAFF. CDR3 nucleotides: TGTGCCAGCAGCCTAGGCGCCGGGATCGAAGCTTTCTTT.

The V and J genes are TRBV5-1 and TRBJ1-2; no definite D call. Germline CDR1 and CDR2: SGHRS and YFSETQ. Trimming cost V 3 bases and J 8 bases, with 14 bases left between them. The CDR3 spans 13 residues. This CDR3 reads CASSSTTKEGYTF. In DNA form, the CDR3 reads TGCGCCAGCAGCTCGACGACGAAGGAGGGCTACACCTTC.

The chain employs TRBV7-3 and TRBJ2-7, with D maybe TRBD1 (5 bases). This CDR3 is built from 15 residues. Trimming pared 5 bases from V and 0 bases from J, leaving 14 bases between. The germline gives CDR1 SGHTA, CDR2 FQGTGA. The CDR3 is CASSLFAGSSYEQYF. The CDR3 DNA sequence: TGTGCCAGCAGCCTCTTCGCAGGGTCCTCCTACGAGCAGTACTTC.

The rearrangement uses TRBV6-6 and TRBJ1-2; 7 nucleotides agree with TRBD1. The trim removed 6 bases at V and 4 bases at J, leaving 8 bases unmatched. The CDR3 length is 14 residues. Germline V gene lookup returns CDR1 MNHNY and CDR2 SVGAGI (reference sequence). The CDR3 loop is CASRNRGSLYGYTF. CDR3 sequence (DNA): TGTGCCAGCAGAAACAGGGGCTCTCTCTATGGCTACACCTTC.

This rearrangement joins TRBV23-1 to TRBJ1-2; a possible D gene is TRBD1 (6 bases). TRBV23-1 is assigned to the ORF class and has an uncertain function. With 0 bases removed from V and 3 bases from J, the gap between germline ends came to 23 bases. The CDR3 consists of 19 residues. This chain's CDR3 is CASSQSGTPLGGTYYGYTF. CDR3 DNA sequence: TGCGCCAGCAGTCAATCCGGGACACCTCTCGGGGGAACCTACTATGGCTACACCTTC.

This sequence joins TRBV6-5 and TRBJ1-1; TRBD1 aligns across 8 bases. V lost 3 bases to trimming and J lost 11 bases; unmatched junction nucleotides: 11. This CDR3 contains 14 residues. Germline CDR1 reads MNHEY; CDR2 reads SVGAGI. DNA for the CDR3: TGTGCCAGCAGTTATTCCGGACAGGGTTTTTGGGCTTTCTTT. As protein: CASSYSGQGFWAFF.

The CDR3 loop is CASSGNEREGEQFF. CDR3 in DNA: TGCGCCAGCAGTGGGAACGAGCGGGAGGGCGAGCAGTTCTTC. The chain carries TRBV10-2 and TRBJ2-1; 10 bases map to TRBD2. Trimming cost V 4 bases and J 10 bases; bases outside gene matches: 7. The CDR3 has 14 amino acids. CDR1 and CDR2 (germline): WSHSY, SAAADI.

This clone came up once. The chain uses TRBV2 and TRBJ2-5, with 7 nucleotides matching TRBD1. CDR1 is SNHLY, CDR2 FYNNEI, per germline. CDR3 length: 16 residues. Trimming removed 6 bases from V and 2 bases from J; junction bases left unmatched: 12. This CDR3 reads CASRPVGGQLQETQYF. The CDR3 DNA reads TGTGCCAGCAGGCCCGTAGGGGGACAGTTACAAGAGACCCAGTACTTC.

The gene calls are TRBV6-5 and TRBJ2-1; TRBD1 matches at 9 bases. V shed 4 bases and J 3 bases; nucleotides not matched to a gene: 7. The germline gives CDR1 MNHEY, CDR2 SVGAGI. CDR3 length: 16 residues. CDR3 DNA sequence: TGTGCCAGCAGTTCGCCGGGACAGGGCGGCTACAATGAGCAGTTCTTC. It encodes CASSSPGQGGYNEQFF.

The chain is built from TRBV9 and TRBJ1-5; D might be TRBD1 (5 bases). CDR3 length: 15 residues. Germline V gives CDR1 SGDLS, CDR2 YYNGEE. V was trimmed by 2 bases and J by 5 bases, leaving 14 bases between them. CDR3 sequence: CASSVSGGTDQPQHF. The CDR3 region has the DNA TGTGCCAGCAGCGTCTCCGGGGGGACCGATCAGCCCCAGCATTTT.

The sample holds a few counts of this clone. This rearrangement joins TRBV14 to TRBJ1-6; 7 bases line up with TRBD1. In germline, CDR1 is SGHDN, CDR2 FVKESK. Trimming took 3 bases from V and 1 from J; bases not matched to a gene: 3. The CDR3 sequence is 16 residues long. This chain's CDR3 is CASSHTTGSYNSPLHF. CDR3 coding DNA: TGTGCCAGCAGCCACACGACAGGGTCCTATAATTCACCCCTCCACTTT.

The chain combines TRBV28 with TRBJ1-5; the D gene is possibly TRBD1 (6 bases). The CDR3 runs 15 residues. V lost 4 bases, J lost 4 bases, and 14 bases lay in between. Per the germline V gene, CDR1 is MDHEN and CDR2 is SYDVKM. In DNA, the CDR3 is TGTGCCAGCAGTTCACGGGGGCCTAGGAATCAGCCCCAGCATTTT. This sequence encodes CASSSRGPRNQPQHF. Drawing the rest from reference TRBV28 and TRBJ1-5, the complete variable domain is DVKVTQSSRYLVKRTGEKVFLECVQDMDHENMFWYRQDPGLGLRLIYFSYDVKMKEKGDIPEGYSVSREKKERFSLILESASTNQTSMYLCASSSRGPRNQPQHFGDGTRLSIL.

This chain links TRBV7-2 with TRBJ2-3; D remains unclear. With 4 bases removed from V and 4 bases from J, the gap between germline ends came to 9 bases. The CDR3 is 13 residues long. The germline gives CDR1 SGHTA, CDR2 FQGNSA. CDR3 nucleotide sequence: TGTGCCAGCAGCTCCGCCCGAGCAGATACGCAGTATTTT. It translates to CASSSARADTQYF.

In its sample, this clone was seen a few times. As DNA, the CDR3 is TGTGCCAGCAAACTTCGAGGGGGGAGCTACGAGCAGTACTTC. Protein: CASKLRGGSYEQYF. The chain recombines TRBV6-5 with TRBJ2-7; D possibly matches TRBD1 or TRBD2 (6 bases each). The CDR3 consists of 14 residues. Deletions cut 7 bases from V and 3 bases from J, with 16 bases between. Germline V lookup: CDR1 MNHEY, CDR2 SVGAGI.

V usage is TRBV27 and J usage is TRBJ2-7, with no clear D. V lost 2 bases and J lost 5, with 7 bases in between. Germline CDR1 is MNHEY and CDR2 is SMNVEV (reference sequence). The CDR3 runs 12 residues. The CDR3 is CASSLAGDEQYF. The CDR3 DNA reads TGTGCCAGCAGTTTAGCCGGCGACGAGCAGTACTTC.

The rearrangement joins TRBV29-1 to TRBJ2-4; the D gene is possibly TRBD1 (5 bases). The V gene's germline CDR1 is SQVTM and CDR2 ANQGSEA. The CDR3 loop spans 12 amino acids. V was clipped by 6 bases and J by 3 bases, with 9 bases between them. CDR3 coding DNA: TGCAGCGTAAAGACAGACAAAAACATTCAGTACTTC. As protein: CSVKTDKNIQYF.

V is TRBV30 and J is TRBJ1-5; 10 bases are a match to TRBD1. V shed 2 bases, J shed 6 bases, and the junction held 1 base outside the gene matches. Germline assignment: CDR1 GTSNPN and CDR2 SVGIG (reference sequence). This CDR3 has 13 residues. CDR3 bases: TGTGCCTGGAGTCGACAGGGGGCTCAGCCCCAGCATTTT. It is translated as CAWSRQGAQPQHF.

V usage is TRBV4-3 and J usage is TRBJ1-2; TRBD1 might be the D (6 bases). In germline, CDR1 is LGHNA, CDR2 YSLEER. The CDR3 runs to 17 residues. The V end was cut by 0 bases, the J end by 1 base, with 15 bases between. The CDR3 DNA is TGCGCCAGCAGCCAAGAGGCGGGAGGGGGTAGTAACTATGGCTACACCTTC. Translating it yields CASSQEAGGGSNYGYTF.

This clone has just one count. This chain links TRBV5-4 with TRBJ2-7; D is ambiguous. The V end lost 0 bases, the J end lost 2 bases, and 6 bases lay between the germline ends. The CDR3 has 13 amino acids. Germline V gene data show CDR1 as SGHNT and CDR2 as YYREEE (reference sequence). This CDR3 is CASSLDTPYEQYF. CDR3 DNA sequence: TGTGCCAGCAGCTTGGACACGCCCTACGAGCAGTACTTC. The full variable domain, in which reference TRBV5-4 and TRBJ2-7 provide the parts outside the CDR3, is ETGVTQSPTHLIKTRGQQVTLRCSSQSGHNTVSWYQQALGQGPQFIFQYYREEENGRGNFPPRFSGLQFPNYSSELNVNALELDDSALYLCASSLDTPYEQYFGPGTRLTVT.

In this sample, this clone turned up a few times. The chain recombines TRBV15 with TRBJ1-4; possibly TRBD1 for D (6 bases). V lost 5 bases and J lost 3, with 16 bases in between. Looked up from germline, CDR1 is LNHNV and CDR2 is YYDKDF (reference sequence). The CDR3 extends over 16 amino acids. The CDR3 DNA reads TGTGCCACCAGCGCTCTGACCAGGGGTCCTAATGAAAAACTGTTTTTT. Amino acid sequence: CATSALTRGPNEKLFF.

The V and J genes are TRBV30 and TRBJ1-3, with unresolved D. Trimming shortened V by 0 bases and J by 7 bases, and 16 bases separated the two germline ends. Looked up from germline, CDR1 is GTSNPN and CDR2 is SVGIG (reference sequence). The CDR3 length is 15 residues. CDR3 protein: CAWSVRTLVRNTIYF. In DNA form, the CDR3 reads TGTGCCTGGAGTGTAAGAACCCTCGTTAGGAACACCATATATTTT.